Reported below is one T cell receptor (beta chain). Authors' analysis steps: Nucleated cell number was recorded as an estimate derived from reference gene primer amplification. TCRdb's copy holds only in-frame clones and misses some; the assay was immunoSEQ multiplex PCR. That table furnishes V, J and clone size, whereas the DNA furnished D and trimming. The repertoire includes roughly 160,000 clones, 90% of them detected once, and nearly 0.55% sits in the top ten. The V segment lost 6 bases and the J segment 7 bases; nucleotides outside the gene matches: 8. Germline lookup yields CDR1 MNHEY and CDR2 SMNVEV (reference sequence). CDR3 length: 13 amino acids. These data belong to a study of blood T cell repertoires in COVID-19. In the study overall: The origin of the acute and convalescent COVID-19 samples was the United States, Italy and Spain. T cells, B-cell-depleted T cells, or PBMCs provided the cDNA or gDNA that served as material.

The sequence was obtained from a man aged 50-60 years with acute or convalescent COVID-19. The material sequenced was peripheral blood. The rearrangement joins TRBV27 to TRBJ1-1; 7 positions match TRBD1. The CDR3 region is CASSPLDRDEAFF. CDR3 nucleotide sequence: TGTGCCAGCAGCCCCCTAGACAGGGATGAAGCTTTCTTT.